What follows are 19 T cell receptor beta chains derived from one specimen sequenced in a study of blood T cells in healthy people across ages. For the second PCR, which ran for roughly 6 to 12 cycles, a sample-barcoded 5' primer and a J-beta primer mix were used. Via MiXCR, TCRdb re-called the 5' RACE reads, giving one row per CDR3 protein. The sample has about 680,000 distinct CDR3 sequences; more than 40% are singletons. Sequencing was carried out using blood. These receptors were collected from a woman aged 60-70 years in good health.

J is TRBJ2-2 and V is TRBV7-2; no clear D gene. The CDR3 covers 13 residues. Per the germline V gene, CDR1 is SGHTA and CDR2 is FQGNSA. Trimming removed 1 base from V and 9 bases from J, with 9 bases in between. The CDR3 coding sequence is TGTGCCAGCAGCTTAGGGGTCGGGTGGGAGCTGTTTTTT. Protein product: CASSLGVGWELFF.

The J gene is TRBJ2-3, the V gene TRBV20-1; 13 bases align to TRBD2. This CDR3 has 14 amino acids. With 6 bases clipped from V and 4 bases from J, the junction kept 4 bases outside the gene matches. From germline, CDR1 is DFQATT and CDR2 SNEGSKA (reference sequence). CDR3 residues: CSAGLAGVPDTQYF. In nucleotides, the CDR3 is TGCAGTGCAGGACTAGCGGGAGTCCCAGATACGCAGTATTTT.

The chain recombines TRBV20-1 with TRBJ2-1, with D maybe TRBD2 (6 bases). CDR1 and CDR2 from the germline V gene are DFQATT and SNEGSKA (reference sequence). There are 16 residues in the CDR3. Trimming left V 4 bases short and J 7 bases short, with 23 bases between. The CDR3 loop reads CSAIDGGGRGVNEQFF. For the CDR3, the DNA is TGCAGTGCTATAGACGGTGGGGGACGCGGGGTTAATGAGCAGTTCTTC.

The chain joins TRBV19 to TRBJ2-7; D is possibly TRBD1 (6 bases). From germline, CDR1 is LNHDA and CDR2 SQIVND (reference sequence). CDR3 size: 14 residues. Trimming stripped 5 bases from V and 0 bases from J, with 11 bases between. CDR3 region: CASSVWDTSYEQYF. Written as DNA, the CDR3 is TGTGCCAGTAGTGTCTGGGACACCTCCTACGAGCAGTACTTC.

V usage is TRBV7-6 and J usage is TRBJ1-2; D is perhaps TRBD1 (6 bases). This CDR3 is built from 17 residues. V was clipped by 1 base and J by 7 bases, with 22 bases between them. Germline V CDR1 and CDR2: SGHVS, FNYEAQ. The CDR3 loop reads CASSLVGGAVGDGGYTF. CDR3 nucleotide sequence: TGTGCCAGCAGCTTAGTTGGGGGGGCAGTTGGAGATGGTGGCTACACCTTC.

This clonotype was counted a single time. This chain's CDR3 is CASSQGPHADTQYF. Here the CDR3 DNA reads TGTGCCAGCAGCCAGGGACCGCACGCAGATACGCAGTATTTT. V is TRBV12-3 or TRBV12-4 and J is TRBJ2-3; D is perhaps TRBD1 or TRBD2 (5 bases each). Deletions cut 6 bases from V and 4 bases from J, with 14 bases between. This CDR3 has 14 amino acids.

V and J are TRBV20-1 and TRBJ2-7, with 7 bases matching TRBD1. The CDR3 has 14 amino acids. Losses at the gene ends were 4 bases for V and 0 bases for J; bases not matched to a gene: 6. CDR1 and CDR2 (germline): DFQATT, SNEGSKA (reference sequence). CDR3 DNA: TGCAGTGCTACAGGGGGACCGAGCTCCTACGAGCAGTACTTC. It yields the protein CSATGGPSSYEQYF.

This chain's CDR3 is CATSARAKNIQYF. The DNA of the CDR3 is TGTGCCACCTCAGCGAGAGCCAAAAACATTCAGTACTTC. The chain employs TRBV27 and TRBJ2-4, with no clear D. The germline V gene has CDR1 MNHEY and CDR2 SMNVEV (reference sequence). This CDR3 comprises 13 residues. V was pared by 10 bases and J by 0 bases, with 10 bases between.

This clonotype showed up just a few times. The chain uses TRBV9 and TRBJ2-6; D perhaps matches TRBD1 (5 bases). CDR3 length equals 16 residues. V lost 3 bases and J lost 1, with 11 bases in between. Per germline, CDR1 SGDLS and CDR2 YYNGEE. In DNA form, the CDR3 reads TGTGCCAGCAGCGGGGGCATTGGGTCTGGGGCCAACGTCCTGACTTTC. Its protein is CASSGGIGSGANVLTF. Complete variable domain (other parts from reference TRBV9 and TRBJ2-6): DSGVTQTPKHLITATGQRVTLRCSPRSGDLSVYWYQQSLDQGLQFLIQYYNGEERAKGNILERFSAQQFPDLHSELNLSSLELGDSALYFCASSGGIGSGANVLTFGAGSRLTVL.

The gene calls are TRBV25-1 and TRBJ2-4; D is ambiguous. The J call may not be correct, given that the DNA end is closer to TRBJ2-5. Germline V gives CDR1 MGHDK, CDR2 SYGVNS. CDR3 length: 13 residues. CDR3 residues: CASSEGRVETQYF. In DNA, the CDR3 is TGTGCCAGCAGTGAAGGTCGAGTAGAGACCCAGTACTTC.

This clonotype came up a few times. The chain carries TRBV14 and TRBJ1-2, with D possibly TRBD1 on 5 matching bases. Trimming left V 4 bases short and J 3 bases short, with 12 bases between. This CDR3 is 14 amino acids long. Germline V lookup: CDR1 SGHDN, CDR2 FVKESK. The CDR3 nucleotides read TGTGCCAGCAGCCCGGCGGGGGGATACTATGGCTACACCTTC. It yields the protein CASSPAGGYYGYTF. Combining the CDR3 with reference TRBV14 and TRBJ1-2 gives the whole variable domain EAGVTQFPSHSVIEKGQTVTLRCDPISGHDNLYWYRRVMGKEIKFLLHFVKESKQDESGMPNNRFLAERTGGTYSTLKVQPAELEDSGVYFCASSPAGGYYGYTFGSGTRLTVV.

This clonotype showed up just a few times. The CDR3 sequence: CASSTGRSTDTQYF. The CDR3 bases are TGTGCCAGCAGCACGGGACGAAGCACAGATACGCAGTATTTT. The V gene is TRBV5-6, the J gene TRBJ2-3; D is perhaps TRBD1 or TRBD2 (5 bases each). The ends were cut back, 4 bases at V and 0 bases at J, with 9 bases in the middle. The CDR3 extends over 14 amino acids. Germline CDR1 SGHDT, CDR2 YYEEEE.

This clonotype showed up many times. V usage is TRBV5-8 and J usage is TRBJ1-5; D not certain. CDR1 is SGHTS, CDR2 YDEGEE, per germline. This CDR3 has 15 residues. Trimming removed 4 bases from V and 0 bases from J, with 11 bases in between. CDR3 nucleotide sequence: TGTGCCAGCAGCCTGGACGGATATAGCAATCAGCCCCAGCATTTT. It codes for CASSLDGYSNQPQHF.

This clonotype was counted a single time. The chain couples TRBV4-3 to TRBJ2-7; D is possibly TRBD1 (5 bases). The CDR3 covers 15 residues. Germline CDR1 and CDR2: LGHNA and YSLEER. V lost 0 bases, J lost 7 bases, and 16 bases lay in between. The CDR3 loop is CASSQESGQGWEQYF. In nucleotides, the CDR3 is TGCGCCAGCAGCCAAGAATCAGGTCAGGGTTGGGAGCAGTACTTC.

This chain connects TRBV20-1 to TRBJ2-6; tentative D call: TRBD1 (5 bases). V was shortened by 2 bases and J by 0 bases, with 8 bases between the two germline ends. This CDR3 spans 15 amino acids. Germline assignment: CDR1 DFQATT and CDR2 SNEGSKA (reference sequence). The CDR3 is CSARQDNSGANVLTF. CDR3 bases: TGCAGTGCTAGACAGGACAACTCTGGGGCCAACGTCCTGACTTTC.

The chain uses TRBV29-1 and TRBJ2-2, with D possibly being TRBD1 (5 bases). The V end was cut by 5 bases, the J end by 4 bases, with 20 bases between. Germline V gene sequence: CDR1 SQVTM, CDR2 ANQGSEA. CDR3 size: 16 residues. CDR3 bases: TGCAGCGTTCCAGCAGGGAATAACGTGGGCACCGGGGAGCTGTTTTTT. Protein product: CSVPAGNNVGTGELFF.

This clonotype has more than one count but fewer than ten. The chain uses TRBV20-1 and TRBJ2-5; 8 bases match TRBD2. The DNA end lines up better with TRBJ2-7; the J call may be wrong. The CDR3 length is 12 residues. Per the germline V gene, CDR1 is DFQATT and CDR2 is SNEGSKA (reference sequence). Here the CDR3 reads CSAGTRSLEQYF. The CDR3 bases are TGCAGTGCCGGGACTAGATCTCTCGAGCAGTACTTC.

The chain uses TRBV7-3 and TRBJ2-1, with 13 bases identical to TRBD2. V shed 2 bases and J 9 bases; nucleotides not matched to a gene: 7. This CDR3 contains 16 residues. Germline V gives CDR1 SGHTA, CDR2 FQGTGA. In DNA, the CDR3 is TGTGCCAGCAGCTTAGGGGGGACTAGCGGGATTGGTGAGCAGTTCTTC. It is translated as CASSLGGTSGIGEQFF.

The chain links TRBV7-2 to TRBJ1-4; D call uncertain. CDR3 length: 15 amino acids. Germline CDR1 SGHTA, CDR2 FQGNSA. V lost 5 bases to trimming and J lost 3 bases, with 13 bases between them. The CDR3 nucleotides are TGTGCCAGCAGCGATTCAAAGAGTTCTAATGAAAAACTGTTTTTT. It translates to CASSDSKSSNEKLFF.